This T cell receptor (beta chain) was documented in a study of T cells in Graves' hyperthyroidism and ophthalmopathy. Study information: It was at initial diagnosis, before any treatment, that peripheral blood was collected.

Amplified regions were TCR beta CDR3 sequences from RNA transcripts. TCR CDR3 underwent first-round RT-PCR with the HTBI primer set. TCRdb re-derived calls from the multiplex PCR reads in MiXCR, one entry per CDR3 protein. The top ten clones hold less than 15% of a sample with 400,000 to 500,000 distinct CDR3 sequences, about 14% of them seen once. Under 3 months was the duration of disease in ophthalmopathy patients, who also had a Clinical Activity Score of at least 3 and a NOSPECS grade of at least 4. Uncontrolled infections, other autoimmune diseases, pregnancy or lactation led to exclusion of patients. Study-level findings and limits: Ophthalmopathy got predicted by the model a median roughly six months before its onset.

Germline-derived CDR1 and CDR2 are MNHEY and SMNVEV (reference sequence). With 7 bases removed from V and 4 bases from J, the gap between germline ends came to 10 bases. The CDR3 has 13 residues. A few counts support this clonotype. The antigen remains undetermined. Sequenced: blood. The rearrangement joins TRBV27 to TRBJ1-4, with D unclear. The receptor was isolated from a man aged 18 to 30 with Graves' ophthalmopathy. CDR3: CASTRRVNEKLFF. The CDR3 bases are TGTGCCAGCACCCGGAGGGTTAATGAAAAACTGTTTTTT.